This T cell receptor (beta chain) originates from a study of T cell responses to AZD1222 COVID-19 vaccine. The germline V gene has CDR1 SGHKS and CDR2 YYEKEE (reference sequence). CDR3 size: 14 residues. Clones were read by immunoSEQ multiplex PCR, and TCRdb kept only the in-frame ones, dropping some. The sample records approximately 150,000 clones, around 90% being singletons. In regard to this clone: The antigen remains undetermined. At one end, the junction sequence differs from germline, possibly due to a read error.

Study-wide results and caveats: Spike-specific TCR breadth and depth rose after two AZD1222 doses.

The material sequenced was peripheral blood, taken on day 0 of AZD1222 vaccination. The chain is built from TRBV5-5 and TRBJ2-7; 9 positions agree with TRBD1. The receptor was isolated from an adult in good health. Here the CDR3 reads CASSPGQGYDEQCF. As DNA, the CDR3 is TGTGCCAGCAGCCCGGGACAGGGCTACGACGAGCAGTGCTTC.